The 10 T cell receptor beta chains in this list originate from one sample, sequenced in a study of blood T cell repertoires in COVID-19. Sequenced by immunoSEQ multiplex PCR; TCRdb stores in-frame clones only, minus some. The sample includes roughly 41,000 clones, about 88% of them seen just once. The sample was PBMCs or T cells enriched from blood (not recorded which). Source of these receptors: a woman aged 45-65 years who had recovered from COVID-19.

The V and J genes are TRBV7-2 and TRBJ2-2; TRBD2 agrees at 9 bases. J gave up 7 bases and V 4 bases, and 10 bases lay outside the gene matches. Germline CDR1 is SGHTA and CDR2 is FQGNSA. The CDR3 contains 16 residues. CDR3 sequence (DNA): TGTGCCAGCAGCTATCACCAGACTAGCGGTCGCGGGGAGCTGTTTTTT. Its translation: CASSYHQTSGRGELFF.

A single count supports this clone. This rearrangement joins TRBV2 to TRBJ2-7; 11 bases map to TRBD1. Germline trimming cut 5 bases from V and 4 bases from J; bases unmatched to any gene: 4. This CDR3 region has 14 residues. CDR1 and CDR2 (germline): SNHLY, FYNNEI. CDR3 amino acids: CASSTGQGAYEQYF. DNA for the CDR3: TGTGCCAGCAGTACCGGACAGGGGGCTTACGAGCAGTACTTC.

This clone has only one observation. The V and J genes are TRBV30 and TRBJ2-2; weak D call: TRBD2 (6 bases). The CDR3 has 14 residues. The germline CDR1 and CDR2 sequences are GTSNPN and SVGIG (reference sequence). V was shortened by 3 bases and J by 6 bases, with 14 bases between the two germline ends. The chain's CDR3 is CAWRGLRGSGELFF. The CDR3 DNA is TGTGCCTGGAGGGGTCTCCGGGGGTCCGGGGAGCTGTTTTTT.

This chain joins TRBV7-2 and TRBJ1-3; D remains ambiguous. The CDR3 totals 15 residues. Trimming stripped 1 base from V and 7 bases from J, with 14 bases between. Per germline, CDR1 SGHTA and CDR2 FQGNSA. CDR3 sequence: CASSLGPGSWNTIYF. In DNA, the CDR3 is TGTGCCAGCAGCTTAGGCCCGGGTTCATGGAACACCATATATTTT.

The CDR3 protein is CASSQVGYRGQNEQFF. DNA of the CDR3: TGCGCCAGCAGCCAAGTAGGGTACAGGGGTCAGAATGAGCAGTTCTTC. This sequence joins TRBV4-1 and TRBJ2-1; 7 bases agree with TRBD1. The CDR3 contains 16 residues. Trimming cost V 1 base and J 7 bases; bases outside gene matches: 10. The V gene's germline CDR1 is MGHRA and CDR2 YSYEKL.

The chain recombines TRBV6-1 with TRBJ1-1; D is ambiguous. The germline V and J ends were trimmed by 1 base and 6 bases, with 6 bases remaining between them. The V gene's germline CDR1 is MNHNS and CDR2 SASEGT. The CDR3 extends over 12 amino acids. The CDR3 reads CASSEDFAEAFF. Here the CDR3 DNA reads TGTGCCAGCAGTGAAGATTTCGCTGAAGCTTTCTTT.

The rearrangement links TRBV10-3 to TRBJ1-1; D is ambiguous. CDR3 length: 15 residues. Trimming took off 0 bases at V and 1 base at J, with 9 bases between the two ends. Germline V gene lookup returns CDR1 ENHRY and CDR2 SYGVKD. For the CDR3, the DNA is TGTGCCATCAGTGAGTCACTCGGTCCGAACACTGAAGCTTTCTTT. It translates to CAISESLGPNTEAFF.

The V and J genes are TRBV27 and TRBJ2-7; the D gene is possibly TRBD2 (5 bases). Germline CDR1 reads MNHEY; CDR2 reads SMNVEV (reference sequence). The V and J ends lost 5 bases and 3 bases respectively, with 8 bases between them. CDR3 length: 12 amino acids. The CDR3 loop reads CASSRTRYEQYF. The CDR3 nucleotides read TGTGCCAGCAGTAGGACTCGCTACGAGCAGTACTTC.

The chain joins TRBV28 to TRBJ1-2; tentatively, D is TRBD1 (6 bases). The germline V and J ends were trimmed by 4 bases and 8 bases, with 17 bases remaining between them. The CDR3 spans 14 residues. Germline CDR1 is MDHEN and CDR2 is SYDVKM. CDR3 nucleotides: TGTGCCAGCAGTTACAGGGACGATCCGGTCGGCTACACCTTC. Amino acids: CASSYRDDPVGYTF.

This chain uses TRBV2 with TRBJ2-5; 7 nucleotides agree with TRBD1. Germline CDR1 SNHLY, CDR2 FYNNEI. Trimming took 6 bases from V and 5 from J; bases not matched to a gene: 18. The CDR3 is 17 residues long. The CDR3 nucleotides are TGTGCCAGCAGGGGCAGACAGGGAACGATGAGAGGGGAGACCCAGTACTTC. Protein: CASRGRQGTMRGETQYF.